These 11 T cell receptor beta chains came from one sample sequenced in a study of PD-1 blockade in classical Hodgkin lymphoma. TCRdb's copy holds only in-frame clones and misses some; the assay was immunoSEQ multiplex PCR. The sample gives tens of thousands of clones, 65% to 90% of which show up once; 2.4% is in the top ten. Brentuximab vedotin exposure varied among the patients, all of whom had relapsed after autologous stem cell transplantation. The study purified CD4+ T cells from thawed PBMCs using magnetic negative selection. The sequencing used CD4+ T cells from blood, collected at baseline. The receptor source for this set is a human donor with classical Hodgkin lymphoma.

J is TRBJ1-2 and V is TRBV2; TRBD1 is a possible D gene (5 bases). The CDR3 has 14 residues. V lost 4 bases and J lost 3, with 12 bases in between. The germline CDR1 and CDR2 sequences are SNHLY and FYNNEI. The DNA for the CDR3 is TGTGCCAGCAGTGCTCAGGGAGGGGACTATGGCTACACCTTC. It yields the protein CASSAQGGDYGYTF.

This clone has just one count. The rearrangement joins TRBV21-1 to TRBJ1-5. TRBV21-1 is a pseudogene locus. This CDR3 contains 16 residues. The DNA for the CDR3 is TGTGCCAGCAGCAAACCCGACGGGATTAGCAATCAGCCCCAGCATTTT. Protein product: CASSKPDGISNQPQHF.

This chain uses TRBV6-4 with TRBJ2-1; TRBD2 matches 13 bases. V trimming: 3 bases; J trimming: 10 bases; junction bases outside the gene matches: 6. The length of the CDR3 is 15 residues. Germline values: CDR1 MRHNA, CDR2 SNTAGT. The DNA for the CDR3 is TGTGCCAGCAGTGAACTAGCGGGAGGGAGAGGCGAGCAGTTCTTC. It is translated as CASSELAGGRGEQFF.

This clone was recorded a few times. The chain combines TRBV6-1 with TRBJ1-1, with 7 bases lining up with TRBD1. CDR3 length equals 13 residues. Unmatched junction bases numbered 6, after V lost 7 bases and J lost 4 bases. CDR1 and CDR2 from the germline V gene are MNHNS and SASEGT. The CDR3 DNA is TGTGCCAGCAATATACAGGGGAGCACTGAAGCTTTCTTT. Translating gives CASNIQGSTEAFF.

The V gene is TRBV13, the J gene TRBJ2-2, with 10 bases that match TRBD1. Trimming removed 0 bases from V and 3 bases from J; junction bases left unmatched: 4. The CDR3 consists of 17 residues. The germline CDR1 and CDR2 sequences are PRHDT and FYEKMQ (reference sequence). CDR3 loop: CASSLGRDRGYTGELFF. The CDR3 bases are TGTGCCAGCAGCTTAGGGAGGGACAGGGGCTACACCGGGGAGCTGTTTTTT.

The V gene is TRBV19, the J gene TRBJ1-1; perhaps TRBD1 as D (5 bases). V lost 6 bases, J lost 4 bases, and 15 bases lay in between. Looked up from germline, CDR1 is LNHDA and CDR2 is SQIVND (reference sequence). The CDR3 consists of 14 residues. CDR3 DNA: TGTGCCAGTAGCTCGGGGGGGAAAGTCACTGAAGCTTTCTTT. Its translation is CASSSGGKVTEAFF.

This clone showed up just a few times. The chain has TRBV28 and TRBJ1-2; TRBD1 aligns across 8 bases. Germline CDR1 reads MDHEN; CDR2 reads SYDVKM. This CDR3 comprises 15 residues. V was clipped by 6 bases and J by 8 bases; unmatched bases: 14. CDR3 bases: TGTGCCAGCAGCACCGGCGCGGACAGGGTGGCCGGCTACACCTTC. It codes for CASSTGADRVAGYTF.

This clone was detected once. The chain has TRBV5-1 and TRBJ2-7; a weak D match, TRBD1 (5 bases). V lost 0 bases to trimming and J lost 2 bases, with 9 bases between them. Germline V gene data show CDR1 as SGHRS and CDR2 as YFSETQ. This CDR3 spans 14 amino acids. CDR3 sequence (DNA): TGCGCCAGCAGCTTGGCGGTACAGGCCTACGAGCAGTACTTC. Encoded protein: CASSLAVQAYEQYF.

V gene TRBV5-6 combines with J gene TRBJ2-5; 7 positions agree with TRBD2. Unmatched junction bases numbered 7, after V lost 6 bases and J lost 5 bases. Per the germline V gene, CDR1 is SGHDT and CDR2 is YYEEEE. CDR3 length equals 13 residues. Here the CDR3 reads CASISGREETQYF. In nucleotides, the CDR3 is TGTGCCAGCATCTCAGGGCGGGAGGAGACCCAGTACTTC.

This clone was counted a few times. The CDR3 DNA follows: TGTGCCCGACGCGGGACTAGCGGGAGAATGGGGCAGTACTTC. It is translated as CARRGTSGRMGQYF. The chain recombines TRBV10-3 with TRBJ2-7; TRBD2 agrees at 14 bases. V was clipped by 11 bases and J by 9 bases; unmatched bases: 12. Germline CDR1 ENHRY, CDR2 SYGVKD. This CDR3 has 14 residues.

The genes are TRBV30 and TRBJ1-2, with 8 bases fitting TRBD1. V lost 0 bases, J lost 4 bases, and 13 bases stayed unmatched. The CDR3 runs 17 residues. The V gene's germline CDR1 is GTSNPN and CDR2 SVGIG (reference sequence). CDR3 DNA: TGTGCCTGGAGTGTACAGCAGGGGGCGTTTCAGTTCTATGGCTACACCTTC. This codes for CAWSVQQGAFQFYGYTF.